This T cell receptor beta chain is from a study of blood T cell repertoires in COVID-19. Across the study: Collection of acute and convalescent COVID-19 samples took place in the United States, Italy and Spain. The analysed material was cDNA or gDNA that came from T cells, B-cell-depleted T cells, or PBMCs.

As originally analysed: Estimated nucleated cell counts came from reference gene primer amplification. Data came from immunoSEQ multiplex PCR; TCRdb stores just in-frame clones and leaves some out. V and J calls and clone size are given by that table; D and trimming were obtained from the DNA. The sample carries approximately 460,000 clones, roughly nine tenths recorded once. The CDR3 loop spans 13 amino acids. The germline V gene encodes CDR1 LNHDA and CDR2 SQIVND (reference sequence). V was cut by 2 bases and J by 7 bases, with 11 bases left in between. Patients in Seattle were enrolled during active infection, then followed longitudinally.

The chain has TRBV19 and TRBJ2-5, with no clear D. The sample was peripheral blood. This TCR was recovered from a man between 18 and 35 years old with COVID-19, enrolled during active disease. CDR3 nucleotides: TGTGCCAGTAGTATAAACCCGACGGGGACCCAGTACTTC. This translates into CASSINPTGTQYF.